Listed below are T cell receptor beta chains from one sample, sequenced in a study of T-cell reconstitution after alpha-beta-depleted transplantation in children. TCRdb re-analysed the PCR reads in MiXCR, keeping a single row per CDR3 protein. Here the sample spans roughly 340,000 distinct CDR3 sequences, about a sixth being singletons. The sample consisted of PBMCs, mostly from graft donor cells, taken 360 days after TCRalphabeta/CD19-depleted stem cell transplant. The origin of the receptors is a male patient aged 2-9 years who had a stem cell transplant for acute lymphoblastic leukemia, so the T cells may come from the graft donor. CDR3s include the opening cysteine and the closing phenylalanine or tryptophan. D genes are given only for firm matches. A clone size is listed for some rows: how often the clone was seen (once, few, many), or a class if it is expanded.

V,D,J,size,CDR3,DNA
TRBV11-2,TRBD2,TRBJ2-1,few,CASSLGLLGTSNEQFF,TGTGCCAGCAGCCTAGGACTTTTGGGGACTAGTAATGAGCAGTTCTTC
TRBV30,-,TRBJ2-1,-,CAWSVSGGGNNEQFF,TGTGCCTGGAGTGTATCAGGGGGGGGAAACAATGAGCAGTTCTTC
TRBV12-3/TRBV12-4,TRBD1,TRBJ1-1,-,CASRVQGGSAFF,TGTGCCAGCCGCGTACAGGGGGGATCAGCTTTCTTT
TRBV20-1,-,TRBJ2-4,-,CSASSGAKNIQYF,TGCAGTGCTAGCTCGGGAGCCAAAAACATTCAGTACTTC
TRBV12-3/TRBV12-4,TRBD1,TRBJ1-2,few,CASSLTGDYTF,TGTGCCAGCAGTCTGACAGGGGATTACACCTTC
TRBV12-3/TRBV12-4,-,TRBJ1-3,many,CASSSPAQGGNTIYF,TGTGCCAGCAGTTCGCCGGCACAGGGTGGAAACACCATATATTTT
TRBV19,TRBD1,TRBJ2-2,many,CASGQGTGELFF,TGTGCCAGCGGACAGGGGACCGGGGAGCTGTTTTTT
TRBV28,TRBD2,TRBJ2-7,-,CASSFTVGREGGSYEQYF,TGTGCCAGCAGTTTTACGGTTGGGCGGGAGGGAGGCTCCTACGAGCAGTACTTC
TRBV5-1,-,TRBJ1-3,-,CASSPAAGVSGNTIYF,TGCGCCAGCAGCCCTGCTGCGGGCGTCTCTGGAAACACCATATATTTT
TRBV20-1,TRBD2,TRBJ2-5,few,CSATGTSGSLSQETQYF,TGCAGTGCAACCGGGACTAGCGGGAGCCTCTCCCAAGAGACCCAGTACTTC
TRBV28,-,TRBJ2-7,-,CASSFLASPAREQYF,TGTGCCAGCAGTTTCCTGGCATCCCCGGCGAGGGAGCAGTACTTC
TRBV6-5,-,TRBJ2-2,-,CASSYIYGGELFF,TGTGCCAGCAGTTATATCTATGGCGGGGAGCTGTTTTTT
TRBV7-9,TRBD2,TRBJ2-1,few,CASSLAAGASYNEQFF,TGTGCCAGCAGCTTAGCGGCGGGAGCCTCCTACAATGAGCAGTTCTTC
TRBV29-1,-,TRBJ2-7,many,CSVAMVSYEQYF,TGCAGCGTTGCTATGGTCTCCTACGAGCAGTACTTC
TRBV10-3,TRBD2,TRBJ2-1,many,CAISGGGSGTYNEQFF,TGTGCCATCAGTGGGGGGGGTAGCGGGACGTACAATGAGCAGTTCTTC
TRBV20-1,-,TRBJ1-1,-,CSARDDPEFPMDTEAFF,TGCAGTGCTAGAGATGATCCGGAATTCCCCATGGACACTGAAGCTTTCTTT
TRBV27,TRBD1,TRBJ1-2,-,CASRTGTAYGYTF,TGTGCCAGCAGGACCGGGACAGCCTATGGCTACACCTTC
TRBV6-2/TRBV6-3,-,TRBJ2-5,-,CASSYADGWETQYF,TGTGCCAGCAGTTACGCGGACGGGTGGGAGACCCAGTACTTC
TRBV7-9,TRBD1,TRBJ1-4,few,CASSLRTGLEKLFF,TGTGCCAGCAGCTTACGGACAGGACTCGAAAAACTGTTTTTT
TRBV7-8,TRBD1,TRBJ2-1,few,CASSWDRGYEQFF,TGTGCCAGCAGTTGGGACAGGGGATATGAGCAGTTCTTC
TRBV10-3,TRBD2,TRBJ2-1,few,CAISESTGTSGGPRREQFF,TGTGCCATCAGTGAGTCGACAGGGACTAGCGGGGGTCCCCGGCGTGAGCAGTTCTTC
TRBV5-6,-,TRBJ2-7,few,CASSFSPAPSYEQYF,TGTGCCAGCAGCTTCTCTCCGGCTCCAAGTTACGAGCAGTACTTC
TRBV6-7,TRBD1,TRBJ2-1,few,CASNSGQGINEQFF,TGTGCCAGCAATAGCGGACAGGGGATCAATGAGCAGTTCTTC
TRBV11-2,-,TRBJ2-7,few,CASSLVGTLQDF,TGTGCCAGCAGCTTAGTGGGAACTCTGCAGGACTTC
TRBV4-3,-,TRBJ2-7,-,CASSHTRAGGSYEQYF,TGCGCCAGCAGCCACACACGGGCTGGTGGGTCCTACGAGCAGTACTTC
TRBV5-1,-,TRBJ2-1,few,CASRLTGGEQFF,TGCGCCAGCAGATTAACCGGTGGTGAGCAGTTCTTC
TRBV29-1,TRBD1,TRBJ2-7,few,CSVAGDRVGYEQYF,TGCAGCGTTGCCGGGGACAGGGTGGGCTACGAGCAGTACTTC
TRBV3-1,-,TRBJ1-3,-,CASSPPSFTTGSGNTIYF,TGTGCCAGCAGCCCACCTTCGTTTACCACAGGGTCTGGAAACACCATATATTTT
TRBV3-1,-,TRBJ2-1,few,CASSPRTQYNEQFF,TGTGCCAGCAGCCCGCGGACTCAATACAATGAGCAGTTCTTC
TRBV7-3,-,TRBJ1-1,-,CASSLNGAGRATEAFF,TGTGCCAGCAGCTTAAACGGGGCGGGAAGGGCCACTGAAGCTTTCTTT
TRBV7-9,TRBD2,TRBJ2-2,-,CASSKSGRATGELFF,TGTGCCAGCAGCAAAAGCGGGAGGGCGACCGGGGAGCTGTTTTTT
TRBV9,-,TRBJ2-3,-,CASSVGLWGTDTQYF,TGTGCCAGCAGCGTCGGGCTTTGGGGCACAGATACGCAGTATTTT